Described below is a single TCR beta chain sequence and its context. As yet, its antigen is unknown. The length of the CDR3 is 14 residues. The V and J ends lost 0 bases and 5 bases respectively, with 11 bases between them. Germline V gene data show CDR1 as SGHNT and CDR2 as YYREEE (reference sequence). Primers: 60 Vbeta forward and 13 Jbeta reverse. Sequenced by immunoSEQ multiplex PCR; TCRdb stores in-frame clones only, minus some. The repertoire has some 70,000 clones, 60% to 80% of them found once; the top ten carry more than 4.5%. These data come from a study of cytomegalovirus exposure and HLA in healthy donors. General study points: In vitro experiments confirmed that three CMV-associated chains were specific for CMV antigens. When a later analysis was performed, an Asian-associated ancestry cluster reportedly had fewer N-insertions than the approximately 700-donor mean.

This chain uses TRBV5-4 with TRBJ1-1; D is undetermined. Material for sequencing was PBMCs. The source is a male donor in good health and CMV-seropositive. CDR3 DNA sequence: TGTGCCAGCAGCTTGGGGAGCTCGGGGACTGAAGCTTTCTTT. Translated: CASSLGSSGTEAFF.